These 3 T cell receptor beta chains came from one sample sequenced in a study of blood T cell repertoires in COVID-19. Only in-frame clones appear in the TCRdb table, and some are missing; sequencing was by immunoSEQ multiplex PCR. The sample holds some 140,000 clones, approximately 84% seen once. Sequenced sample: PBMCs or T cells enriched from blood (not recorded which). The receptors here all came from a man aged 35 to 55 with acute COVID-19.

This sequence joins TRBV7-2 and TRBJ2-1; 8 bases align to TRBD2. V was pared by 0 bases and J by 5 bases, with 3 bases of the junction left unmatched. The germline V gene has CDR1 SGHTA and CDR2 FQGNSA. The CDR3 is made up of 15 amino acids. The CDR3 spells CASSLALAANNEQFF. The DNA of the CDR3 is TGTGCCAGCAGCTTAGCACTAGCGGCGAACAATGAGCAGTTCTTC.

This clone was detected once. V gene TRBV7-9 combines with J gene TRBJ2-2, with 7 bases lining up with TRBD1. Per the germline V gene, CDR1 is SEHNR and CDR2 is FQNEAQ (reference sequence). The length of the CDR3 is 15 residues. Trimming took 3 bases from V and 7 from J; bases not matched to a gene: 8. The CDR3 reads CASSLLRGPDGELFF. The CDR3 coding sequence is TGTGCCAGCAGCTTGTTGAGGGGGCCTGACGGGGAGCTGTTTTTT.

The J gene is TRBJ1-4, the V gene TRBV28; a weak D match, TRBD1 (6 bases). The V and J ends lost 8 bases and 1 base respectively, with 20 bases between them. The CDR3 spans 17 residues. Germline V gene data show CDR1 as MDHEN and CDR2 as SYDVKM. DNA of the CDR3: TGTGCCAGCGAAGGGGGAGCGCGGGCGGGAACTAATGAAAAACTGTTTTTT. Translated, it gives CASEGGARAGTNEKLFF.